This T cell receptor (beta chain) is drawn from a study of T cells in Graves' hyperthyroidism and ophthalmopathy. This clonotype was counted ten times or more. This CDR3 is built from 15 residues. V was cut by 0 bases and J by 6 bases, with 12 bases left in between. The germline gives CDR1 SGDLS, CDR2 YYNGEE. Amplified TCR beta CDR3 regions derived from RNA transcripts. HTBI primers drove first-round RT-PCR of the TCR CDR3. TCRdb called the multiplex PCR reads again in MiXCR, with one record for every CDR3 protein. The data show about 540,000 distinct CDR3 sequences, with around 42% seen just once and roughly 7.7% held by the top ten.

The genes are TRBV9 and TRBJ2-2; possibly TRBD2 for D (6 bases). The TCR sequence derives from a woman in her late teens or twenties with Graves' hyperthyroidism. The sequenced sample was peripheral blood or thyroid tissue (not recorded which). The CDR3 sequence is CASSVVGGYAGELFF. In DNA form, the CDR3 reads TGTGCCAGCAGCGTAGTTGGGGGGTACGCCGGGGAGCTGTTTTTT.